The 4 T cell receptor beta chains given below trace back to one sample, sequenced in a study of T-cell memory formation after mild COVID-19. MiXCR, run by TCRdb on the 5' RACE reads, gives a single entry per CDR3 protein. Counted here are a few hundred thousand distinct CDR3 sequences, 7.5% to 10% occurring once; the ten biggest clones make up 22%. Specimen: PBMCs or a T cell subset sorted from them (not recorded which). The receptors here all came from a man younger than 30 who had mild COVID-19 (a few samples of this study predate the infection). Cell type and time point are not known.

In this sample, this clonotype turned up a few times. DNA of the CDR3: TGTGCCAGCGCACCTGGGGCCAACGTCCTGACTTTC. It codes for CASAPGANVLTF. V is TRBV6-1 and J is TRBJ2-6; D unresolved. This CDR3 contains 12 residues. V lost 8 bases and J 2 bases, leaving 4 bases between the germline ends. From germline, CDR1 is MNHNS and CDR2 SASEGT.

In this sample, this clonotype turned up a few times. The rearrangement joins TRBV5-1 to TRBJ2-7; the D is unclear. V was clipped by 0 bases and J by 5 bases, with 15 bases between them. CDR3 length: 15 amino acids. Germline V gene data show CDR1 as SGHRS and CDR2 as YFSETQ. CDR3 sequence (DNA): TGCGCCAGCAGCTTGGGAGACCCCGGACGAGACGAGCAGTACTTC. Translating gives CASSLGDPGRDEQYF. The full variable domain, with the rest looked up from reference TRBV5-1 and TRBJ2-7, is KAGVTQTPRYLIKTRGQQVTLSCSPISGHRSVSWYQQTPGQGLQFLFEYFSETQRNKGNFPGRFSGRQFSNSRSEMNVSTLELGDSALYLCASSLGDPGRDEQYFGPGTRLTVT.

The chain is built from TRBV6-2 or TRBV6-3 and TRBJ1-6; weak D call: TRBD1 (5 bases). CDR1 MNHEY and CDR2 SVGEGT come from the germline V gene. Between the trimmed V and J ends, which lost 2 bases and 11 bases, there was a span of 13 bases. The CDR3 contains 14 residues. CDR3 amino acids: CASSYRGNRTPLHF. Here the CDR3 DNA reads TGTGCCAGCAGTTACCGGGGGAATAGAACACCCCTCCACTTT.

In this sample, this clonotype turned up a few times. The rearrangement links TRBV2 to TRBJ2-5; D not resolved. This CDR3 region has 15 residues. Germline CDR1 reads SNHLY; CDR2 reads FYNNEI. The V end lost 10 bases, the J end lost 2 bases, and 20 bases lay between the germline ends. The DNA of the CDR3 is TGTGCCACCACCCAGTCGGGCCCAAAACAAGAGACCCAGTACTTC. It is translated as CATTQSGPKQETQYF.